This TCR beta chain was identified during a study of OX40 agonist ivuxolimab in advanced cancers. Findings and limits, study-wide: Both blood CD4+ and CD8+ T cells showed clonal growth by week 6 at 0.1 to 3.0 mg/kg.

CDR1 is SGDLS, CDR2 YYNGEE, per germline. The length of the CDR3 is 15 residues. Trimming took 1 base from V and 6 from J, leaving 16 bases between them. Data came from immunoSEQ multiplex PCR; TCRdb stores just in-frame clones and leaves some out. The data hold roughly 93,000 clones, with roughly 80% observed a single time. Notes on this clone: Antigen unknown.

The input for sequencing was CD4+ or CD8+ T cells sorted from blood, taken in a trial of the OX40 agonist ivuxolimab. This receptor was identified in an adult with an advanced solid tumor such as melanoma, head and neck, liver or kidney cancer. The V call is TRBV9, the J call TRBJ1-2; perhaps TRBD1 as D (5 bases). The CDR3 nucleotides are TGTGCCAGCAGCGTAAGCGGCAGGGAGGGTGATGGCTACACCTTC. As protein: CASSVSGREGDGYTF.